The present T cell receptor (beta chain) was sequenced within a study of shared clonotypes between healthy human individuals (dated by TCRdb to the early 2020s). Describing the broader study: The cohort comprised two women and a few men aged 18 to 49 years. Different laboratories and diverse techniques were used to prepare libraries and sequence TCR repertoires, to increase sequencing depth and limit assay-specific biases. Blood TCR repertoires of about five healthy adults were deeply sequenced to estimate repertoire size and the extent of clonotype sharing between individuals. Between about 0.9 and 8.9 billion PBMCs per donor were obtained by leukapheresis. For each donor, CD4 naive and CD4 memory were each given three plates, CD8 naive was given two plates, and CD8 memory was given one plate.

Using the deep immunoSEQ assay, TCR CDR3 regions were amplified from genomic DNA by multiplex PCR. Extracted genomic DNA from each cell subset was spread evenly across all wells of several immunoSEQ 96-well plates, with each plate serving as a replicate. For sorted subsets, about 200 ng genomic DNA, equal to tens of thousands of T cell genomes, was loaded into each replicate PCR. Purified libraries were quantified with a Qubit 3.0 fluorometer, sized on a Bioanalyzer 2100, and re-quantified with the KAPA Library Quantification kit. Every immunoSEQ 96-well plate was sequenced on a dedicated single-read 150-cycle Illumina NextSeq 550 flow cell. Per the authors' processing: Because the immunoSEQ output included only junctional sequences and no quality scores, the filtering could not be the same as the filtering used for full-length reads. Sequences were annotated with PyIR, a Python wrapper for IgBLAST v1.9, using IMGT germline references to assign V/J genes and CDR3. Reads were removed for weak V/J assignments (E-value above 1e-6), missing CDR3, stop codons, out-of-frame junctions, or ambiguous translated residues. V3J clonotypes were defined as sequences sharing the same inferred V gene, J gene, and CDR3 amino acid sequence. Percentage overlap between repertoires was computed as shared unique clonotypes divided by the size of the smaller repertoire. RTK rarefaction, the Chao1 estimator, and Recon v2.1 estimates of unobserved clonotypes were used to assess repertoire richness. For all TCRbeta clonotypes obtained by the gDNA method from a few donors, generation probabilities were computed with OLGA. TCRdb provides this immuneACCESS table in a form limited to in-frame rearrangements. Some clones are lacking; in checked studies, under half of them reflect an unresolved V gene, and why the rest are absent is not known. Clonal size and the V and J genes are those of that table, whereas D and trimming came from the DNA. Recorded for this sample are about 2.2 million clones; about 93% of them occurred a single time. Around 1.7% of the sample belongs to the ten largest clones.

As encoded in the germline V gene (reference sequence), CDR1 is MNHEY while CDR2 is SMNVEV. CDR3 length: 16 amino acids, cysteine to phenylalanine. Of all the DNA, just the CDR3 is kept, 48 bases in frame from base 1. V was cut back by 4 bases and J by 9 bases, leaving a gap of 22 bases between them. Paper-wide results and their limitations: Clonotypes shared by all four sorted-subset donors showed higher generation probabilities than non-shared clonotypes. Based on pairwise subsampling, the degree of clonotype sharing among donors was expected to be affected by sequencing depth. Naive subsets generally had larger estimated clonotype richness than memory subsets did. Even with the large sequencing depth, rarefaction of the sorted-subset datasets indicated that sequencing was incomplete. Because the study included a small number of donors, the genetic and exposure-history diversity represented was limited. Only blood was sampled, and tissue TCR repertoires likely differ from those in blood. About 5% of naive CD4, 3% to 4% of naive CD8, roughly 2.4% of memory CD4, and 0.4% of memory CD8 clonotypes were shared across several donors.

Points on this clone: Its antigen target is currently unknown. Base-call qualities are not available, and no considerably larger clone is one nucleotide away.

CD8 naive samples were obtained by positive selection for CCR7 among CD45RO-negative cells, yielding a CD45RA+CCR7+ population from which TemRA cells were excluded. The donors were healthy, HIV-negative adults with no recently reported acute infections or vaccinations. Every donor was a Caucasian adult residing in Nashville, Tennessee, USA. After blood collection by leukapheresis, PBMCs were isolated using Ficoll-Histopaque density gradient centrifugation and then cryopreserved in the vapor phase of liquid nitrogen. Purity and quantity of every magnetically sorted T cell population were checked by analytical flow cytometry. From each sorted fraction, genomic DNA was isolated and quantified by UV absorbance on a Nanodrop 2000c.

The rearrangement combines TRBV27 with TRBJ1-5, with no D gene named confidently. Sequenced material: naive CD8+ T cells from PBMCs. Read against the paper, the sample's cell subset or site label means: CD45RA+CCR7+. The source is a man aged 18 to 30 in good health. Some clones in this sample may be carry-over from other donors' samples. The CDR3 reads CASSSIILGRFGPQHF. At the DNA level, the sequence is TGTGCCAGCAGTTCAATCATCTTGGGTAGGTTCGGGCCCCAGCATTTT.